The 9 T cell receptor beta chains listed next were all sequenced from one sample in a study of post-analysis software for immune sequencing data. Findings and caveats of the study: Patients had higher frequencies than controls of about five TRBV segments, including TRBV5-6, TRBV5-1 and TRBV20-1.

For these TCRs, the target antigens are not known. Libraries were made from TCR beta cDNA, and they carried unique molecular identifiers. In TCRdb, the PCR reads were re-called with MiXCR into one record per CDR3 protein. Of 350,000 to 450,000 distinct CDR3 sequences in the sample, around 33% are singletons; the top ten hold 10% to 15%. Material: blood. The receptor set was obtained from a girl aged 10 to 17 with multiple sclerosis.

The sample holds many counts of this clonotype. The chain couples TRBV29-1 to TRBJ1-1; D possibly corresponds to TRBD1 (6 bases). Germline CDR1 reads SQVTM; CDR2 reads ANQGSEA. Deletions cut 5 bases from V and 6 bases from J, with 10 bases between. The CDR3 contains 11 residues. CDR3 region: CSVHRGAEAFF. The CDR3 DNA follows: TGCAGCGTTCATAGGGGGGCTGAAGCTTTCTTT.

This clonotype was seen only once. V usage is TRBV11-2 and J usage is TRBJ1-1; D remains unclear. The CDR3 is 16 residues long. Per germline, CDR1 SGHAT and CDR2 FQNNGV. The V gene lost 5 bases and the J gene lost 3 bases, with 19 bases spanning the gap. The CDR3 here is CASSPLMEVRDTEAFF. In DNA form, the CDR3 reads TGTGCCAGCAGCCCCCTTATGGAGGTTCGGGACACTGAAGCTTTCTTT.

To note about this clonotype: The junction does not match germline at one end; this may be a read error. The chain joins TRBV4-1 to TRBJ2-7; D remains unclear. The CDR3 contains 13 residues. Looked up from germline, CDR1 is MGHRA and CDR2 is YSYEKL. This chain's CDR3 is CASGQDRAYEQYF. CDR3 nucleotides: TGCGCCAGCGGCCAAGATCGGGCCTACGAGCAGTACTTC.

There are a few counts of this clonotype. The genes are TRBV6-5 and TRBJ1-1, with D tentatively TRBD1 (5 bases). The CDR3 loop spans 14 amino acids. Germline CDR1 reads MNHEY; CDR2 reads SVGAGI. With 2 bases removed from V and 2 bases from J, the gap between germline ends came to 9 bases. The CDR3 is CASSYGTPNTEAFF. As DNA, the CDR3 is TGTGCCAGCAGTTACGGGACTCCTAACACTGAAGCTTTCTTT.

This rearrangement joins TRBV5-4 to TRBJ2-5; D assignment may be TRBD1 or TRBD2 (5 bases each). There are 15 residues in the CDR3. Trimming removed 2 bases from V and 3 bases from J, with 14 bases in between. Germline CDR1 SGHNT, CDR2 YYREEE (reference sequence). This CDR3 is CASSFRLVGEETQYF. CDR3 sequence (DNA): TGTGCCAGCAGCTTCCGGCTAGTGGGGGAAGAGACCCAGTACTTC.

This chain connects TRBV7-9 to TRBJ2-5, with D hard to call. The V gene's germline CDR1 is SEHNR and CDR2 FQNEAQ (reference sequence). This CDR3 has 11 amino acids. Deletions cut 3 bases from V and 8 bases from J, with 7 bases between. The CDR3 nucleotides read TGTGCCAGCAGCTTCGCAAATACCCAGTACTTC. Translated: CASSFANTQYF.

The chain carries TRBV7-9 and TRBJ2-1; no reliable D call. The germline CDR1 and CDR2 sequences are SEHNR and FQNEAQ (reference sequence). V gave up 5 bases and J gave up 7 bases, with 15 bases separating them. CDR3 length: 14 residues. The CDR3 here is CASSGPEVGNEQFF. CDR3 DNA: TGTGCCAGCAGCGGACCCGAGGTTGGGAATGAGCAGTTCTTC.

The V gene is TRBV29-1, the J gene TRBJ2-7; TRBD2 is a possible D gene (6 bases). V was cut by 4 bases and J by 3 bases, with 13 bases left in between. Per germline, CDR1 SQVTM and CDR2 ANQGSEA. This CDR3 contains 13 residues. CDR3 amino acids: CSVAGSEFYEQYF. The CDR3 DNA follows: TGCAGCGTTGCCGGGAGTGAGTTCTACGAGCAGTACTTC.

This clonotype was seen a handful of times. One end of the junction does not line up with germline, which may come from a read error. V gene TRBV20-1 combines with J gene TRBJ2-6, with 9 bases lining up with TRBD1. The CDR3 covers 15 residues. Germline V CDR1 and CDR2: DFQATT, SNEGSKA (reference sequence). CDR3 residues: CGAPDRGSGANVLTF. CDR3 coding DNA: TGCGGTGCCCCGGACAGGGGCTCTGGGGCCAACGTCCTGACTTTC.